This TCR beta chain was identified during a study of HIV-infected children after antiretroviral therapy interruption. Overall study context: Most children had recorded EBV and CMV exposure. Study-wide results and limits: Naive CD4+ sequences overlapped less between time points once interruption began.

RNA-based 3' RACE libraries used unique molecular identifiers. Each CDR3 protein is one row after TCRdb ran MiXCR on the 3' RACE reads. Of some 90,000 distinct CDR3 sequences listed, 6.9% are singletons. This CDR3 comprises 16 residues. The germline V gene encodes CDR1 LNHDA and CDR2 SQIVND (reference sequence). The germline V and J ends were trimmed by 7 bases and 7 bases, with 24 bases remaining between them. On this clonotype: What it binds is unknown.

Sample treatment: PENTA 11 planned treatment interruption arm or continuous ART arm. The receptor was isolated from a pool of human donors with HIV. The sample was CD45RA+ CD4+ T cells from PBMCs, pooled from several time points, taken from a donor given antiretroviral therapy, either interrupted or continuous. The subset here: naive CD4+ CD45RA+ CD45RO- T cells. The rearrangement joins TRBV19 to TRBJ2-3; weak D call: TRBD2 (5 bases). The CDR3 protein is CASINSGPGKENTQYF. DNA for the CDR3: TGTGCCAGTATTAACTCCGGGCCGGGGAAGGAGAATACGCAGTATTTT.